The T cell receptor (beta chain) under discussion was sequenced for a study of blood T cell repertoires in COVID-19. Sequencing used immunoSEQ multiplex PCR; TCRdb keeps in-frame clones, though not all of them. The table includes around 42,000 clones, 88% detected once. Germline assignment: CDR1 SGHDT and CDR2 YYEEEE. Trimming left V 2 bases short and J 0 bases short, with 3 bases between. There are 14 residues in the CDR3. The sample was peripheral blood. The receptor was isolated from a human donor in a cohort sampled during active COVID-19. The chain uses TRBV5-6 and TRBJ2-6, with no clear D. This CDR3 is CASSFYSGANVLTF. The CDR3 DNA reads TGTGCCAGCAGCTTCTACTCTGGGGCCAACGTCCTGACTTTC.